This T cell receptor (beta chain) came from a study of a mutant IDH1 vaccine in newly diagnosed glioma. Across the study: Patients got their first vaccination 4-6 weeks after radiotherapy alone, or with temozolomide cycles.

Time point specified: week 35, safety follow-up. The vaccine gave 300 ug of a 20-mer mutant IDH1 peptide subcutaneously per dose. Astrocytomas that were new, WHO grade 3 or 4, IDH1-mutant and ATRX-lost were present in the donors. General study findings and limits: Most patients, 93.3%, showed vaccine-induced immune responses. It seemed that pseudoprogression was not linked to changes in the top peripheral T cell clonotypes.

Trimming removed 7 bases from V and 0 bases from J, with 9 bases in between. Germline CDR1 MNHNY, CDR2 SVGAGI (reference sequence). The CDR3 loop spans 14 amino acids. To note about this clone: The antigen remains undetermined.

Sequencing used immunoSEQ multiplex PCR; TCRdb keeps in-frame clones, though not all of them. The sample holds about 32,000 clones, roughly 77% seen once. The genes are TRBV6-6 and TRBJ1-4; D ambiguous. The sample here was PBMCs, taken from a glioma patient whose treatment included an IDH1 peptide vaccine. The sequence was obtained from a man aged 25-45 years with glioma. The CDR3 spells CASMARSTNEKLFF. The CDR3 bases are TGTGCCAGCATGGCCAGATCAACTAATGAAAAACTGTTTTTT.